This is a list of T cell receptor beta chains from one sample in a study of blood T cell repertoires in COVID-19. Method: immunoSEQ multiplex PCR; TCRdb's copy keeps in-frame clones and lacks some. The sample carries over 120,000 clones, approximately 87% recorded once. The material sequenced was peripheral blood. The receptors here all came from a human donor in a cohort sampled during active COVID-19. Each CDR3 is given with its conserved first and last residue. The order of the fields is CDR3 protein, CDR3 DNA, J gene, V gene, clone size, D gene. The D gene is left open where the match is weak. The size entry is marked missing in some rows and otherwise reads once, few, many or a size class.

CASSQGAGAIQETQYF	TGTGCCAGCAGCCAAGGTGCGGGGGCCATCCAAGAGACCCAGTACTTC	TRBJ2-5	TRBV3-1/TRBV3-2	-	-
CASSLAGQIDTQYF	TGTGCCAGCAGCTTAGCGGGCCAAATAGATACGCAGTATTTT	TRBJ2-3	TRBV7-2	-	-
CASSSRQGDSPLHF	TGCGCCAGCAGCTCGCGACAGGGGGATTCACCCCTCCACTTT	TRBJ1-6	TRBV5-1	-	TRBD1
CASSQGRYGYTF	TGTGCCAGTTCACAGGGGAGGTATGGCTACACCTTC	TRBJ1-2	TRBV19	-	TRBD1
CASSLDRSSDGYTF	TGCGCCAGCAGCTTGGACAGGAGCTCAGATGGCTACACCTTC	TRBJ1-2	TRBV5-1	once	-
CASSRAIQETQYF	TGTGCCAGCAGTCGAGCGATTCAAGAGACCCAGTACTTC	TRBJ2-5	TRBV6-5	-	-
CASSRQTSGVFRDNEQFF	TGTGCCAGCAGCCGACAGACTAGCGGGGTATTTCGGGACAATGAGCAGTTCTTC	TRBJ2-1	TRBV5-4	few	TRBD2
CASRRQDNYGYTF	TGTGCCAGCAGGCGACAGGATAACTATGGCTACACCTTC	TRBJ1-2	TRBV5-5	-	-
CASRKTGAKNIQYF	TGTGCCAGTAGGAAGACAGGGGCCAAAAACATTCAGTACTTC	TRBJ2-4	TRBV19	-	TRBD1
CASTGTRQETQYF	TGTGCCAGCACCGGGACTAGACAAGAGACCCAGTACTTC	TRBJ2-5	TRBV2	-	TRBD2
CASSSGLAGFREQFF	TGTGCCAGCAGCTCCGGACTAGCGGGATTTCGTGAGCAGTTCTTC	TRBJ2-1	TRBV5-6	-	TRBD2
CASSQPPHGTGPDENEQFF	TGCGCCAGCAGCCAGCCCCCCCACGGGACAGGCCCAGATGAGAATGAGCAGTTCTTC	TRBJ2-1	TRBV10-1	once	TRBD1
CASTPRGANSPLHF	TGTGCCAGCACTCCTCGGGGGGCCAATTCACCCCTCCACTTT	TRBJ1-6	TRBV27	-	-
CASSPPTGYTEAFF	TGTGCCAGCAGCCCCCCGACAGGGTATACTGAAGCTTTCTTT	TRBJ1-1	TRBV5-4	-	TRBD1
CASRASGRRNEQFF	TGTGCCAGCAGGGCTAGCGGGAGAAGGAATGAGCAGTTCTTC	TRBJ2-1	TRBV27	few	TRBD2
CASSLTGTGWQPQHF	TGTGCCAGCAGTTTAACCGGGACAGGGTGGCAGCCCCAGCATTTT	TRBJ1-5	TRBV27	few	TRBD1
CASSSPEGTYNSPLHF	TGTGCCAGCAGTTCCCCGGAGGGTACCTATAATTCACCCCTCCACTTT	TRBJ1-6	TRBV27	-	-
CASSLRRTRGVSTDTQYF	TGCGCCAGCAGCCTAAGGAGGACTAGGGGGGTTAGCACAGATACGCAGTATTTT	TRBJ2-3	TRBV4-1	-	-
CASSVGAGANVLTF	TGCGCCAGCTCGGTAGGAGCTGGGGCCAACGTCCTGACTTTC	TRBJ2-6	TRBV5-1	-	-
CASSPPLLSYNEQFF	TGTGCCAGCTCACCACCCTTACTCTCCTACAATGAGCAGTTCTTC	TRBJ2-1	TRBV18	-	-
CASSPRQGANTEAFF	TGTGCCAGCAGCCCGAGACAGGGGGCGAACACTGAAGCTTTCTTT	TRBJ1-1	TRBV7-2	-	TRBD1
CSASRSKNEQFF	TGCAGTGCTAGTCGTAGTAAGAATGAGCAGTTCTTC	TRBJ2-1	TRBV20-1	-	-
CASRNSGQVNQPQHF	TGTGCCAGCAGAAATAGCGGACAAGTCAATCAGCCCCAGCATTTT	TRBJ1-5	TRBV6-5	-	-